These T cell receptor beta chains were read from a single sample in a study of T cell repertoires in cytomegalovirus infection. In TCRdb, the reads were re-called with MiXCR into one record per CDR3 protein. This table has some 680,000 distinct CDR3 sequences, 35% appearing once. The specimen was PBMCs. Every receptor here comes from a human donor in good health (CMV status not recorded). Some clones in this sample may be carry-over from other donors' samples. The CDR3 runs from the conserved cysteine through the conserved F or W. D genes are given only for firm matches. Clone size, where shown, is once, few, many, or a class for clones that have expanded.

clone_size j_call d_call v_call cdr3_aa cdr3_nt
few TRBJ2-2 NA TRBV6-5 CASRGTVESNTGELFF TGTGCCAGCAGGGGGACCGTCGAAAGTAACACCGGGGAGCTGTTTTTT
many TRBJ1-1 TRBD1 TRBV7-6 CASSPGGDREAFF TGTGCCAGCAGCCCAGGTGGGGACAGGGAAGCTTTCTTT
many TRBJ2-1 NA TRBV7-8 CASRERPLAFDEQFF TGTGCCAGCAGGGAACGGCCCTTAGCGTTCGATGAGCAGTTCTTC
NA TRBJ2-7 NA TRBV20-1 CSARWAARYVYEQYF TGCAGTGCTAGATGGGCGGCCCGGTACGTTTACGAGCAGTACTTC
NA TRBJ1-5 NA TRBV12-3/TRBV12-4 CASSFEGGGGVGQPQHF TGTGCCAGCAGTTTCGAGGGTGGAGGGGGGGTCGGTCAGCCCCAGCATTTT
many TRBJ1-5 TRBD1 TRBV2 CASSETGGGQPQHF TGTGCCAGCAGCGAGACAGGGGGAGGTCAGCCCCAGCATTTT
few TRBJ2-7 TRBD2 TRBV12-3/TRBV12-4 CASSLWLAGGYEQYF TGTGCCAGCAGTTTATGGCTAGCGGGGGGTTACGAGCAGTACTTC
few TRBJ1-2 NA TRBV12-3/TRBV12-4 CASSLGFGFDYGYTF TGTGCCAGCAGCCTGGGGTTTGGGTTTGACTATGGCTACACCTTC
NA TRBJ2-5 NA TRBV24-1 CATSDFARGGQETQYF TGTGCCACCAGTGATTTTGCCAGGGGAGGACAAGAGACCCAGTACTTC
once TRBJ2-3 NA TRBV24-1 CATSDSYTDTQYF TGTGCCACCAGTGATTCGTACACAGATACGCAGTATTTT
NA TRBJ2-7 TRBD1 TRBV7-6 CASSSMTPGQTFYEQYF TGTGCCAGCAGCTCAATGACTCCGGGACAGACGTTCTACGAGCAGTACTTC
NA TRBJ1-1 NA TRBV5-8 CASSFGGGQAEAFF TGTGCCAGCAGCTTTGGGGGGGGGCAGGCTGAAGCTTTCTTT
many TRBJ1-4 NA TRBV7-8 CASSLAPRQATNEKLFF TGTGCCAGCAGCTTAGCCCCCAGACAGGCAACTAATGAAAAACTGTTTTTT
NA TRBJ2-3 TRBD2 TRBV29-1 CSVESQGPSGRVPSTDTQYF TGCAGCGTTGAGTCCCAGGGGCCTAGCGGGAGGGTACCTAGCACAGATACGCAGTATTTT
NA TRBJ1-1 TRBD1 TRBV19 CASTPDRGETEAFF TGTGCCAGTACCCCGGACAGGGGGGAGACTGAAGCTTTCTTT
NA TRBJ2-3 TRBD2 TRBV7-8 CASSTLLAGAPTDTQYF TGTGCCAGCAGCACACTCCTAGCGGGAGCCCCCACAGATACGCAGTATTTT
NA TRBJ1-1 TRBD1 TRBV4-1 CASSQTTGRTEAFF TGCGCCAGCAGCCAAACGACAGGGCGGACTGAAGCTTTCTTT
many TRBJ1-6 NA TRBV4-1 CASRAGHYNSPLHF TGCGCCAGCCGGGCGGGGCACTATAATTCACCCCTCCACTTT
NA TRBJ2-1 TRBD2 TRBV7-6 CASSLARSGGYNEQLF TGTGCCAGCAGCTTAGCACGGAGCGGGGGATACAATGAGCAGTTATTC
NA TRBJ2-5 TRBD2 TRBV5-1 CASSLGLAGFQETQYF TGCGCCAGCAGCTTGGGGCTAGCGGGGTTCCAAGAGACCCAGTACTTC
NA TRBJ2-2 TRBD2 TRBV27 CASRRLAGDRTGELFF TGTGCCAGCAGGCGACTAGCGGGAGATCGTACCGGGGAGCTGTTTTTT
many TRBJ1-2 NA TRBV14 CASSQDPAGRYGYTF TGTGCCAGCAGCCAAGATCCGGCAGGGAGGTATGGCTACACCTTC
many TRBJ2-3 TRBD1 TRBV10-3 CAIHHPGDRKQYF TGTGCCATCCACCACCCTGGGGACAGAAAGCAGTATTTT
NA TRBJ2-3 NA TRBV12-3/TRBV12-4 CASSLSEAPSTDTQYF TGTGCCAGCAGTTTATCCGAGGCCCCTAGCACAGATACGCAGTATTTT
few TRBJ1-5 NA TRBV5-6 CASSLASQVPQHF TGTGCCAGCAGCTTGGCTAGTCAGGTTCCTCAGCATTTT
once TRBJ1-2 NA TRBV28 CASSPPFGGYGYTF TGTGCCAGCAGTCCCCCTTTTGGGGGCTATGGCTACACCTTC
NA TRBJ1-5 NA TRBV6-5 CASSTHGVDQPQHF TGTGCCAGCAGTACCCACGGGGTCGATCAGCCCCAGCATTTT
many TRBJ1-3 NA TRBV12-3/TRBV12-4 CASSPPGTIYF TGTGCCAGCAGCCCTCCGGGCACCATATATTTT
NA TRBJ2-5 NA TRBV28 CASSSPPAQETQYF TGTGCCAGCAGTTCCCCCCCAGCTCAAGAGACCCAGTACTTC
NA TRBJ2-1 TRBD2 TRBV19 CASSMTSGHNEQFF TGTGCCAGTAGTATGACTAGCGGACACAATGAGCAGTTCTTC
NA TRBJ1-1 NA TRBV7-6 CASSAGGYGTEAFF TGTGCTAGCAGCGCCGGGGGTTACGGCACTGAAGCTTTCTTT
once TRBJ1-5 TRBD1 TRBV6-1 CASSFGTGGNQPQHF TGTGCCAGCAGCTTCGGGACAGGGGGAAATCAGCCCCAGCATTTT
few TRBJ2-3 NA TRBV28 CASSLLSGRSSDTQYF TGTGCCAGCAGTTTACTCTCCGGGAGAAGTTCAGATACGCAGTATTTT
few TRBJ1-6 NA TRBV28 CASSLGGGGARSPLHF TGTGCCAGCAGTTTAGGGGGTGGGGGAGCCCGTTCACCCCTCCACTTT
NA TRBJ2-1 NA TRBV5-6 CASSLVGQGRHEQFF TGTGCCAGCAGCTTGGTGGGGCAGGGGCGGCATGAGCAGTTCTTC
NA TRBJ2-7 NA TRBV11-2 CASSFSIGATGEQYF TGTGCCAGCAGCTTCTCGATCGGCGCAACGGGGGAGCAGTACTTC
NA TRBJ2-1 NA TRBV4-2 CTSSLEPGHLGNEQFF TGTACCAGCAGCCTAGAACCTGGACACCTAGGCAATGAGCAGTTCTTC
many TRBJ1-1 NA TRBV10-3 CAISDSGTPDPPNTEAFF TGTGCCATCAGTGACAGTGGAACCCCTGACCCTCCGAACACTGAAGCTTTCTTT
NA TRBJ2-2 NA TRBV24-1 CATSDLQGRANTGELFF TGTGCCACCAGTGATTTACAGGGCCGGGCGAACACCGGGGAGCTGTTTTTT
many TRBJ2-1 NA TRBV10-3 CAISVKGYNEQFF TGTGCCATCAGTGTGAAGGGGTACAATGAGCAGTTCTTC
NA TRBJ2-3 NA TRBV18 CASSPIMGPSTDTQYF TGTGCCAGCTCCCCAATCATGGGCCCTAGCACAGATACGCAGTATTTT
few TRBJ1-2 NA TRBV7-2 CASSPGRPTNYGYTF TGTGCCTCCTCGCCGGGAAGACCGACTAACTATGGCTACACCTTC